The entry below describes one TCR beta chain. The count of this clonotype is one. What antigen it recognizes has not been identified. Qualities for individual bases were not recorded, and no much larger clone is one base off. Library prep was done by 5' RACE. A second PCR of about 6 to 11 cycles was performed with a sample-barcoded 5' primer and a J-beta primer mix. Each TCR beta cDNA molecule received a unique molecular identifier from a template-switch 5' adaptor carrying 12 random nucleotides. Each sample yielded at least 2.5 million CDR3-containing paired-end reads. First-strand cDNA was synthesized from all RNA with the Mint cDNA synthesis kit, primed by a TRBC-specific oligonucleotide. Following uracil-DNA glycosylase treatment, all cDNA underwent a first 18-cycle PCR with the universal primers M1SS and BC2_uni_R. For the original study's pipeline: Normalization of each sample was performed by random selection of 1 million high-quality reads, each carrying a distinct molecular identifier. Reads sharing molecular identifiers were discarded rather than binned into consensus sequences. MiTCR, with a Q25 quality threshold and the strictest error-elimination algorithm, was used for CDR3 identification, clonotype clustering and error correction. A nonparametric unseen species model with Euler transformation was used to estimate lower-bound total TCR beta diversity. TCRdb reworked the public reads: Q25 trimming with fastp, MiXCR clone assembly, productive beta chains retained. Each CDR3 protein gets just one entry, which takes the most common genes and DNA from the rows behind it. Here the V and J calls rest on TCRdb's processing, not on the authors' analysis. The sample table records 1.5 million to 2 million distinct CDR3 sequences; 35% to 50% of these occur just once. Together, the top ten hold roughly 23% of the sample.

Trimming takes 3 bases from V and 0 bases from J, and the germline ends sit 12 bases apart. CDR1 and CDR2, looked up from the germline V gene (reference sequence), are DFQATT and SNEGSKA. The CDR3 measures 15 amino acids from cysteine to phenylalanine. The DNA shown is the 45-base CDR3, in frame from base 1. These data originate in a study of blood T cells in healthy people across ages (dated by TCRdb to 2015 to 2017). In terms of the full investigation: In model experiments, template switching captured roughly one uniquely barcoded TCR beta cDNA molecule for every two T cells. Age-related changes in TCR beta repertoire diversity were measured in the study by deep sequencing normalized with unique cDNA molecular identifiers. Four age groups were formed from the donors: young (average roughly 15 years), middle-aged (approximately 41), aged (approximately 60) and long-lived (around 80). To avoid experimental bias, donors of different ages were randomly spread across the sequencing lanes. Using the same blood draw, the study looked at two additional independent replicas of 1 million unique cDNA reads for two donors, one aged 18 to 30 and the other aged 80 or older. What the research found in general, with its limitations: Because profiling used bulk unsorted PBMCs, naive and antigen-experienced compartments could not be compared conclusively. As age increased, observed TCR beta diversity per million T cells dropped in a roughly linear way, and a significant reduction was already evident by age around 41. Because the CMV infection status of the donors was unknown, age-related changes in expanded clonotypes may potentially have been confounded. The long-lived group showed more naive CD4+ T cells, fewer expanded clones and increased TCR diversity than the aged group, suggesting age selection. There was a strong correlation between observed TCR beta diversity and the percentage of naive T cells measured by flow cytometry. Estimates of total diversity based on one million sequenced T cells were considered lower bounds and underestimates.

The roughly 39 donors, aged roughly 6 to 95 years, were systemically healthy Caucasian individuals from Russia. Each donor gave around 9.8 milliliters of peripheral blood, collected into EDTA-treated Vacutainer tubes. Ficoll-Paque density-gradient centrifugation was used to isolate PBMCs, with at least 6.5 million per sample. Total RNA was extracted from PBMCs with Trizol reagent, with at least 5.5 micrograms obtained per sample. Naive CD45RAhigh/CD27high T cell percentages were measured by flow cytometry on a PBMC aliquot from every donor. The sequence joins TRBV20-1 to TRBJ2-1, with the D gene uncertain. Specimen: blood. The TCR comes from a human donor in good health. The DNA is TGCAGTGCTAGTTTTGGCTACTTCTCCTACAATGAGCAGTTCTTC. Its protein reads: CSASFGYFSYNEQFF.